The 26 T cell receptor beta chains presented below share a single source sample, sequenced in a study of cytomegalovirus exposure and HLA in healthy donors. The PCR was carried out with 60 Vbeta primers and 13 Jbeta primers. The data were produced by immunoSEQ multiplex PCR, yet TCRdb's version contains in-frame clones alone and is incomplete. The repertoire holds about 190,000 clones, with 75% to 85% as singletons. Specimen: PBMCs. The receptors shown here come from a woman between 25 and 40 years old in good health and CMV-seropositive.

This clone was picked up one time. V usage is TRBV28 and J usage is TRBJ1-1; D remains ambiguous. Trimming took off 7 bases at V and 0 bases at J, with 15 bases between the two ends. In germline, CDR1 is MDHEN, CDR2 SYDVKM. This CDR3 contains 15 residues. The CDR3, as DNA: TGTGCCAGCACCCCGCCGAGCTTCATGAACACTGAAGCTTTCTTT. It yields the protein CASTPPSFMNTEAFF.

The J gene is TRBJ2-5, the V gene TRBV6-1, with a possible D match to TRBD2 (5 bases). V lost 1 base and J 5 bases, leaving 14 bases between the germline ends. CDR1 is MNHNS and CDR2 is SASEGT in the germline V gene. This CDR3 is built from 15 residues. The CDR3 bases are TGTGCCAGCAGTGAAGGTTCGGGGTGGGGTGAGACCCAGTACTTC. Protein sequence: CASSEGSGWGETQYF.

Concerning this clone itself: Additional DNA sequences in this sample encode the identical CDR3. The rearrangement joins TRBV5-1 to TRBJ1-4, with a weak D call TRBD1 (5 bases). The V and J ends lost 5 bases and 8 bases respectively, with 13 bases between them. This CDR3 is 13 amino acids long. The germline V gene encodes CDR1 SGHRS and CDR2 YFSETQ. The CDR3 spells CASSPDRNEKLFF. CDR3 bases: TGCGCCAGCAGTCCTGACAGAAACGAAAAACTGTTTTTT.

V usage is TRBV4-3 and J usage is TRBJ2-2; D ambiguous. This CDR3 spans 16 amino acids. V was cut by 2 bases and J by 0 bases, with 10 bases left in between. Germline-derived CDR1 and CDR2 are LGHNA and YSLEER. As DNA, the CDR3 is TGCGCCAGCAGCCAACAGACATCAGCGAACACCGGGGAGCTGTTTTTT. Amino acid sequence: CASSQQTSANTGELFF.

The chain uses TRBV5-1 and TRBJ2-2, with 9 bases aligning to TRBD2. From germline, CDR1 is SGHRS and CDR2 YFSETQ. V shed 4 bases and J 1 base; nucleotides not matched to a gene: 11. The CDR3 is 18 residues long. CDR3 sequence: CASSHRSPSGVNTGELFF. CDR3 in DNA: TGCGCCAGCAGCCACCGGAGCCCTAGCGGGGTGAACACCGGGGAGCTGTTTTTT.

The rearrangement joins TRBV19 to TRBJ2-2; 11 bases match TRBD2. The CDR3 has 18 amino acids. V was clipped by 5 bases and J by 5 bases; unmatched bases: 13. CDR1 and CDR2 from the germline V gene are LNHDA and SQIVND (reference sequence). The CDR3 region is CASSPLAGGPVGTGELFF. CDR3 in DNA: TGTGCCAGTAGTCCATTAGCGGGAGGGCCAGTCGGGACCGGGGAGCTGTTTTTT.

V usage is TRBV7-2 and J usage is TRBJ2-1, with TRBD1 matching 10 bases. Germline CDR1 reads SGHTA; CDR2 reads FQGNSA. J was trimmed by 5 bases and V by 0 bases; bases with no gene match: 4. CDR3 length: 16 amino acids. The DNA of the CDR3 is TGTGCCAGCAGCTTAGCGGGGACAGGGGTCAACAATGAGCAGTTCTTC. Protein: CASSLAGTGVNNEQFF.

The chain couples TRBV28 to TRBJ2-1; no clear D gene. V lost 2 bases, J lost 1 base, and 6 bases lay in between. Germline values: CDR1 MDHEN, CDR2 SYDVKM. The CDR3 covers 14 residues. The CDR3 coding sequence is TGTGCCAGCAGTTTAACGGGTTCCTACAATGAGCAGTTCTTC. This encodes CASSLTGSYNEQFF.

In its sample, this clone was seen a few times. V gene TRBV5-4 combines with J gene TRBJ2-1, with 13 nucleotides matching TRBD2. The V gene's germline CDR1 is SGHNT and CDR2 YYREEE (reference sequence). The CDR3 spans 16 residues. V lost 0 bases, J lost 9 bases, and 6 bases stayed unmatched. CDR3 sequence: CASSLGTSGGDTEQFF. The CDR3 DNA reads TGTGCCAGCAGCTTGGGAACTAGCGGGGGGGATACTGAGCAGTTCTTC.

The chain carries TRBV19 and TRBJ1-1, with TRBD1 matching over 7 bases. J gave up 6 bases and V 4 bases, and 5 bases lay outside the gene matches. This CDR3 comprises 13 residues. Germline CDR1 reads LNHDA; CDR2 reads SQIVND (reference sequence). The CDR3 coding sequence is TGTGCCAGTAGTAATAACAGGGGCGCTGAAGCTTTCTTT. Amino acid sequence: CASSNNRGAEAFF.

The chain is built from TRBV5-1 and TRBJ2-1; 11 bases fit TRBD2. Germline CDR1 and CDR2: SGHRS and YFSETQ. Losses at the gene ends were 8 bases for V and 5 bases for J; bases not matched to a gene: 12. CDR3 length: 16 residues. The CDR3 here is CASSGGAGRVNNEQFF. In DNA form, the CDR3 reads TGCGCCAGTAGCGGGGGGGCTGGGCGCGTAAACAATGAGCAGTTCTTC.

The chain recombines TRBV13 with TRBJ2-7, with D possibly matching TRBD2 (5 bases). The germline V and J ends were trimmed by 2 bases and 6 bases, with 11 bases remaining between them. This CDR3 comprises 13 residues. CDR1 is PRHDT and CDR2 is FYEKMQ in the germline V gene (reference sequence). The CDR3 nucleotides read TGTGCCAGCAGCTTATCGAGGGTTGGCGAGCAGTACTTC. This gives the protein CASSLSRVGEQYF. Together with reference TRBV13 and TRBJ2-7, the CDR3 gives the full variable domain: AAGVIQSPRHLIKEKRETATLKCYPIPRHDTVYWYQQGPGQDPQFLISFYEKMQSDKGSIPDRFSAQQFSDYHSELNMSSLELGDSALYFCASSLSRVGEQYFGPGTRLTVT.

The rearrangement joins TRBV28 to TRBJ2-1, with TRBD2 matching over 7 bases. CDR1 MDHEN and CDR2 SYDVKM come from the germline V gene. J lost 7 bases, V lost 4 bases, and 13 bases had no gene match. This CDR3 has 16 amino acids. The CDR3 region is CASSSTGTTKGNEQFF. The CDR3, as DNA: TGTGCCAGCAGTTCAACCGGGACTACTAAAGGGAATGAGCAGTTCTTC. Filled out from reference TRBV28 and TRBJ2-1, the complete variable domain reads DVKVTQSSRYLVKRTGEKVFLECVQDMDHENMFWYRQDPGLGLRLIYFSYDVKMKEKGDIPEGYSVSREKKERFSLILESASTNQTSMYLCASSSTGTTKGNEQFFGPGTRLTVL.

This clone occurred once. The gene calls are TRBV10-3 and TRBJ2-7, with D unclear. The CDR3 runs 14 residues. Trimming shortened V by 0 bases and J by 6 bases, and 12 bases separated the two germline ends. Germline V lookup: CDR1 ENHRY, CDR2 SYGVKD. The CDR3 DNA reads as TGTGCCATCAGTGAGTCGACCCGAGGTTCCGAGCAGTACTTC. Translating it yields CAISESTRGSEQYF.

In its sample, this clone was seen a few times. This rearrangement joins TRBV18 to TRBJ2-7, with TRBD1 matching over 8 bases. CDR1 is KGHSH and CDR2 is LQKENI in the germline V gene. CDR3 length: 14 residues. V was clipped by 5 bases and J by 2 bases; unmatched bases: 5. This chain's CDR3 is CASSDPGQAYEQYF. In nucleotides, the CDR3 is TGTGCCAGCTCAGACCCGGGACAGGCCTACGAGCAGTACTTC.

The chain carries TRBV5-1 and TRBJ2-5; D not certain. This CDR3 has 13 residues. Germline assignment: CDR1 SGHRS and CDR2 YFSETQ. V was cut by 0 bases and J by 5 bases, with 8 bases left in between. CDR3 nucleotides: TGCGCCAGCAGCTTGGAATATTCCGAGACCCAGTACTTC. This translates into CASSLEYSETQYF.

This clone has only a few counts. V is TRBV19 and J is TRBJ2-1; 8 bases align to TRBD2. Germline loops: CDR1 LNHDA, CDR2 SQIVND (reference sequence). This CDR3 has 16 residues. After removal of 3 bases from V and 1 base from J, the junction contained 5 bases not matched to a gene. CDR3 in amino acids: CASSMTGTRSYNEQFF. CDR3 DNA: TGTGCCAGTAGTATGACCGGGACTAGATCCTACAATGAGCAGTTCTTC.

The chain carries TRBV6-1 and TRBJ2-7; TRBD2 matches at 11 bases. CDR3 length: 15 residues. Germline CDR1 is MNHNS and CDR2 is SASEGT. V shed 2 bases, J shed 6 bases, and the junction held 6 bases outside the gene matches. The CDR3 is CASSERTSGRGEQYF. CDR3 nucleotides: TGTGCCAGCAGTGAAAGAACTAGCGGGAGAGGCGAGCAGTACTTC.

The chain couples TRBV4-2 to TRBJ2-1, with 7 bases aligning to TRBD1. Trimming took 2 bases from V and 4 from J; bases not matched to a gene: 8. The CDR3 has 16 residues. CDR1 is LGHNA and CDR2 is YNFKEQ in the germline V gene. The CDR3 nucleotides are TGTGCCAGCAGCCAAACTACAGGGGCCGGATACAATGAGCAGTTCTTC. Translating gives CASSQTTGAGYNEQFF.

The genes are TRBV4-2 and TRBJ2-7; 10 bases fit TRBD1. V trimming: 4 bases; J trimming: 5 bases; junction bases outside the gene matches: 8. CDR3 size: 15 residues. Germline V gene data show CDR1 as LGHNA and CDR2 as YNFKEQ. This CDR3 is CASSRPGTGANEQYF. CDR3 DNA sequence: TGTGCCAGCAGCCGGCCCGGGACAGGGGCAAACGAGCAGTACTTC.

The chain links TRBV30 to TRBJ1-5; the D gene is possibly TRBD1 (6 bases). Germline values: CDR1 GTSNPN, CDR2 SVGIG (reference sequence). This CDR3 has 19 amino acids. V lost 2 bases, J lost 0 bases, and 23 bases lay in between. The CDR3 region has the DNA TGTGCCTGGAGTAAGGTGAGGCAGGGGAGGGATTATAGCAATCAGCCCCAGCATTTT. Encoded protein: CAWSKVRQGRDYSNQPQHF.

This clone has just a few counts. The rearrangement joins TRBV7-8 to TRBJ2-7; perhaps TRBD1 as D (6 bases). CDR3 size: 16 residues. V was shortened by 1 base and J by 2 bases, with 15 bases between the two germline ends. Germline lookup yields CDR1 SGHVS and CDR2 FQNEAQ. CDR3 nucleotides: TGTGCCAGCAGCTTAGTCGACAGGACCTTCCCCTACGAGCAGTACTTC. It codes for CASSLVDRTFPYEQYF.

The chain employs TRBV6-5 and TRBJ1-1, with a possible D match to TRBD1 (5 bases). Germline CDR1 MNHEY, CDR2 SVGAGI. The CDR3 runs 11 residues. Between the trimmed V and J ends, which lost 7 bases and 10 bases, there was a span of 13 bases. The CDR3, as DNA: TGTGCCAGCATCAACGGGAGGGGAGCTTTCTTT. Amino acid sequence: CASINGRGAFF.

The chain recombines TRBV5-5 with TRBJ2-1; 8 bases agree with TRBD2. V was clipped by 2 bases and J by 0 bases; unmatched bases: 4. The CDR3 spans 16 residues. Germline loops: CDR1 SGHKS, CDR2 YYEKEE (reference sequence). The CDR3 nucleotides are TGTGCCAGCAGCTTAGCGGGAGTTTCCTCCTACAATGAGCAGTTCTTC. Its protein product is CASSLAGVSSYNEQFF.

The gene calls are TRBV18 and TRBJ2-1; 12 nucleotides line up with TRBD2. Germline assignment: CDR1 KGHSH and CDR2 LQKENI. V shed 3 bases, J shed 8 bases, and the junction held 11 bases outside the gene matches. The CDR3 covers 17 residues. The CDR3 region has the DNA TGTGCCAGCTCACCCCTAGCGGGAGGGCCTTTGTTACATGAGCAGTTCTTC. Protein: CASSPLAGGPLLHEQFF.

The sample holds a few counts of this clone. J is TRBJ1-1 and V is TRBV4-2; 7 nucleotides match TRBD1. The CDR3 is made up of 16 amino acids. J lost 0 bases, V lost 2 bases, and 6 bases had no gene match. Looked up from germline, CDR1 is LGHNA and CDR2 is YNFKEQ. Here the CDR3 reads CASSQPTGSVNTEAFF. CDR3 bases: TGTGCCAGCAGCCAACCGACAGGGTCGGTGAACACTGAAGCTTTCTTT.